The T cell receptor beta chain under discussion was sequenced for a study of shared clonotypes between healthy human individuals (TCRdb year 2020). About the investigation overall: The cohort comprised a couple of women and three men aged 18 to 49 years. Per donor, leukapheresis produced somewhere between about 0.8 and 9.5 billion PBMCs. Blood TCR repertoires of about five healthy adults were deeply sequenced to estimate repertoire size and the extent of clonotype sharing between individuals. For each donor, three plates each were used for CD4 naive and CD4 memory, two plates were used for CD8 naive, and one plate was used for CD8 memory. To increase sequencing depth and limit assay-specific biases, different laboratories used diverse techniques to prepare libraries and sequence TCR repertoires.

Summary of the overall study and its limitations: Larger estimated clonotype richness was generally found for naive subsets than for memory subsets. Pairwise subsampling indicated that sequencing depth was expected to affect the degree of clonotype sharing among donors. Sampling was limited to blood, and TCR repertoires in tissue likely differ from TCR repertoires in blood. About 5% of naive CD4, approximately 3.7% of naive CD8, around 2.3% of memory CD4, and about 0.4% of memory CD8 clonotypes were shared across four donors. Even with the large sequencing depth, rarefaction of the sorted-subset datasets indicated that sequencing was incomplete. Compared with non-shared clonotypes, clonotypes shared by all four sorted-subset donors had higher generation probabilities. The small number of donors limited the genetic and exposure-history diversity represented.

Using the deep immunoSEQ assay, multiplex PCR amplified TCR CDR3 regions from genomic DNA. Genomic DNA extracted from each cell subset was distributed evenly over all wells of several immunoSEQ 96-well plates, and each plate served as one replicate. For sorted subsets, roughly 200 ng of genomic DNA, equivalent to 25,000 to 30,000 T cell genomes, went into each replicate PCR. Purified libraries were quantified with a Qubit 3.0 fluorometer, sized on a Bioanalyzer 2100, and re-quantified with the KAPA Library Quantification kit. A separate single-read 150-cycle Illumina NextSeq 550 flow cell was used to sequence each immunoSEQ 96-well plate. For the original study's pipeline: The immunoSEQ output contained only junctional sequences without quality scores, so filtering could not match that applied to full-length reads. Sequences were annotated with PyIR, a Python wrapper for IgBLAST v1.9, using IMGT germline references to assign V/J genes and CDR3. Any read was removed if the V/J assignment was weak (E-value above 1e-6), the CDR3 was missing, or the read contained stop codons, out-of-frame junctions, or ambiguous translated residues. V3J clonotypes were defined as sequences sharing the same inferred V gene, J gene, and CDR3 amino acid sequence. Percentage overlap between repertoires was computed as shared unique clonotypes divided by the size of the smaller repertoire. RTK rarefaction, the Chao1 estimator, and Recon v2.1 estimates of unobserved clonotypes were used to assess repertoire richness. OLGA was used to compute generation probabilities for all TCRbeta clonotypes that the gDNA method yielded from a handful of donors. Entries here come from immuneACCESS through TCRdb and include only in-frame sequences with V and J called. Some clones fail to appear in such tables; in the studies checked, an unresolved V gene covers under half of the shortfall, and the cause of the remainder is unknown. V and J calls plus clone size are reproduced from that table; the DNA served to infer D and trimming. The sample data list 950,000 to 1,300,000 clones, and approximately 70% of these were observed just once. 1.5% of the sample lies in the top ten.

The CDR1 and CDR2 encoded by the germline V gene are MDHEN and SYDVKM. CDR3 length: 15 amino acids, cysteine to phenylalanine. The sequence is cut down to CDR3 DNA, 45 bases in frame from base 1. V and J lose 6 bases and 0 bases, and a span of 12 bases separates them. On this clone itself: Its recognized antigen is unknown. Per-base qualities were not stored, and no clone one base away is much larger.

Healthy HIV-negative adults with no recently reported acute infections or vaccinations were included as donors. Every donor was a Caucasian adult residing in Nashville, Tennessee, USA. CD4+ T cells were enriched through magnetic negative selection, after which naive cells were positively selected on CD45RA and the remaining negative fraction served as the memory subset. Blood was collected by leukapheresis, and PBMCs were isolated by Ficoll-Histopaque density gradient centrifugation and then cryopreserved in liquid nitrogen vapor phase. Purity and quantity of every magnetically sorted T cell population were checked by analytical flow cytometry. From each sorted fraction, genomic DNA was isolated and quantified by UV absorbance on a Nanodrop 2000c.

The sample was memory CD4+ T cells sorted from blood. Interpreted using the paper, the cell subset or site label stands for: CD45RA-negative fraction. The clonotype comes from a man between 18 and 35 years old in good health. The chain is encoded by TRBV28 joined to TRBJ2-1, with the D segment identity uncertain. The DNA sequence is TGTGCCAGCAGAGGTAGGCTCAGCTCCTACAATGAGCAGTTCTTC. Its translation is CASRGRLSSYNEQFF.